The present entry profiles one T cell receptor beta chain with its context. Antigen specificity is unknown. These data are taken from a study of post-analysis software for immune sequencing data. Findings and caveats of the study: With TRBV5-6, TRBV5-1 and TRBV20-1 included, 4 or 5 TRBV segments were more frequent in patients than in controls.

Tagging with unique molecular identifiers was a feature of the TCR beta cDNA libraries. MiXCR was run by TCRdb on the PCR reads, yielding one entry per CDR3 protein. The table includes about 560,000 distinct CDR3 sequences, about 44% detected once. The CDR3 loop spans 12 amino acids. Germline lookup yields CDR1 GTSNPN and CDR2 SVGIG (reference sequence). The V end lost 7 bases, the J end lost 3 bases, and 13 bases lay between the germline ends. The chain is built from TRBV30 and TRBJ2-7, with TRBD2 as a possible D gene (5 bases). The receptor's source is a girl aged 10-17 years with multiple sclerosis. The sequencing input was blood. The DNA of the CDR3 is TGTGCCTCCAAAGCGGATCGCTACGAGCAGTACTTC. Translating it yields CASKADRYEQYF.